Below, 29 T cell receptor beta chains from the same sample are listed, as sequenced in a study of T-cell memory formation after mild COVID-19. From the 5' RACE reads, TCRdb called clonotypes with MiXCR, one entry per CDR3 protein. The repertoire holds about 110,000 distinct CDR3 sequences, about 20% seen once, with about two fifths in the top ten. The sample was PBMCs or a T cell subset sorted from them (not recorded which). The receptor set was obtained from a man aged 18 to 30 who had mild COVID-19 (a few samples of this study predate the infection). Cell type and time point are not known.

This clonotype was seen only a few times. The chain joins TRBV7-3 to TRBJ2-5; 7 positions match TRBD1. Germline CDR1 reads SGHTA; CDR2 reads FQGTGA. The CDR3 totals 15 residues. The junction had 3 bases not matched to a gene; V was cut back by 2 bases and J by 0 bases. The CDR3 here is CASSLYGTDQETQYF. The CDR3 DNA reads TGTGCCAGCAGCTTATACGGGACAGACCAAGAGACCCAGTACTTC.

The CDR3 protein is CSATGLAGPGDTQYF. The CDR3 DNA sequence: TGCAGTGCTACAGGACTAGCGGGCCCTGGAGATACGCAGTATTTT. The genes are TRBV20-1 and TRBJ2-3; 11 positions agree with TRBD2. Germline CDR1 DFQATT, CDR2 SNEGSKA (reference sequence). The CDR3 totals 15 residues. V lost 4 bases and J lost 5; bases outside the gene matches: 8.

The genes are TRBV6-5 and TRBJ1-4; D is perhaps TRBD1 (5 bases). Germline loops: CDR1 MNHEY, CDR2 SVGAGI. Trimming left V 5 bases short and J 0 bases short, with 13 bases between. CDR3 length: 16 amino acids. CDR3 sequence reads: CASSETGVATNEKLFF. In DNA form, the CDR3 reads TGTGCCAGCAGTGAAACGGGGGTAGCAACTAATGAAAAACTGTTTTTT.

This chain connects TRBV20-1 to TRBJ2-7; D gene ambiguous. The CDR3 totals 14 residues. The germline gives CDR1 DFQATT, CDR2 SNEGSKA (reference sequence). V was cut by 0 bases and J by 1 base, with 10 bases left in between. Here the CDR3 reads CSARENRVSYEQYF. DNA for the CDR3: TGCAGTGCTAGAGAAAATAGGGTATCCTACGAGCAGTACTTC.

This clonotype was recorded a few times. This chain connects TRBV6-5 to TRBJ2-2; D remains ambiguous. Germline lookup yields CDR1 MNHEY and CDR2 SVGAGI. This CDR3 comprises 14 residues. Trimming stripped 0 bases from V and 0 bases from J, with 2 bases between. The CDR3 bases are TGTGCCAGCAGTTACTCCTCGAACACCGGGGAGCTGTTTTTT. Protein product: CASSYSSNTGELFF.

V is TRBV4-2 and J is TRBJ1-1; possible D gene TRBD1, 6 bases. The CDR3 extends over 15 amino acids. Germline CDR1 and CDR2: LGHNA and YNFKEQ. V was pared by 3 bases and J by 4 bases, with 15 bases between. The CDR3 bases are TGTGCCAGCAGCCATGCGACGGGGGCCGGCACTGAAGCTTTCTTT. As protein: CASSHATGAGTEAFF.

V gene TRBV11-2 combines with J gene TRBJ2-7; D possibly matches TRBD1 or TRBD2 (7 bases each). CDR1 and CDR2 (germline): SGHAT, FQNNGV. The V end lost 5 bases, the J end lost 3 bases, and 17 bases lay between the germline ends. The length of the CDR3 is 15 residues. Here the CDR3 DNA reads TGTGCCAGCAGCGGGGGAGGGACAGACCTCTACGAGCAGTACTTC. It is translated as CASSGGGTDLYEQYF.

This clonotype is a singleton in its sample. The V and J genes are TRBV7-9 and TRBJ2-7; D uncertain. V lost 4 bases, J lost 3 bases, and 10 bases lay in between. The CDR3 covers 13 residues. Germline V gives CDR1 SEHNR, CDR2 FQNEAQ (reference sequence). In DNA, the CDR3 is TGTGCCAGCAGCTCCCAGACTTTCTACGAGCAGTACTTC. Encoded protein: CASSSQTFYEQYF.

The sample holds a few counts of this clonotype. The gene calls are TRBV5-1 and TRBJ2-5; 11 positions agree with TRBD2. The CDR3 runs to 16 residues. The germline CDR1 and CDR2 sequences are SGHRS and YFSETQ. J gave up 0 bases and V 3 bases, and 4 bases lay outside the gene matches. The CDR3 DNA sequence: TGCGCCAGCAGCTCGGGACTAGCGGCGAACCAAGAGACCCAGTACTTC. Encoded protein: CASSSGLAANQETQYF.

This clonotype was picked up a small number of times. The J gene is TRBJ2-1, the V gene TRBV4-1; TRBD1 aligns across 7 bases. Trimming cost V 1 base and J 8 bases; bases outside gene matches: 5. From germline, CDR1 is MGHRA and CDR2 YSYEKL. This CDR3 has 14 residues. The CDR3 bases are TGCGCCAGCAGCCAAGGACAGGGTTTAGATGAGCAGTTCTTC. It yields the protein CASSQGQGLDEQFF.

This clonotype was counted a few times. The chain combines TRBV27 with TRBJ2-7; D possibly corresponds to TRBD2 (5 bases). The V and J ends lost 6 bases and 7 bases respectively, with 19 bases between them. The germline CDR1 and CDR2 sequences are MNHEY and SMNVEV (reference sequence). CDR3 length equals 14 residues. This CDR3 reads CASRTTGLLGEQYF. The CDR3 nucleotides read TGTGCCAGCAGGACTACGGGTCTCCTGGGAGAGCAGTACTTC.

The rearrangement uses TRBV12-3 or TRBV12-4 and TRBJ1-6; D possibly corresponds to TRBD1 (6 bases). Trimming shortened V by 4 bases and J by 2 bases, and 9 bases separated the two germline ends. The CDR3 loop spans 15 amino acids. CDR3 loop: CASSSGDPYNSPLHF. In DNA form, the CDR3 reads TGTGCCAGCAGTTCAGGGGACCCCTATAATTCACCCCTCCACTTT.

The chain has TRBV15 and TRBJ1-2; 7 nucleotides align to TRBD1. J was trimmed by 2 bases and V by 7 bases; bases with no gene match: 10. This CDR3 region has 15 residues. Germline V lookup: CDR1 LNHNV, CDR2 YYDKDF (reference sequence). The CDR3 nucleotides are TGTGCCACCAAGGTATCAATGGGACAGAACTATGGCTACACCTTC. Translated, it gives CATKVSMGQNYGYTF.

V is TRBV3-1 and J is TRBJ1-2, with D perhaps matching TRBD1 (6 bases). Looked up from germline, CDR1 is LGHDT and CDR2 is YNNKEL (reference sequence). CDR3 length: 14 amino acids. Trimming removed 1 base at V and 9 bases at J, with 15 bases between. DNA for the CDR3: TGTGCCAGCAGCCAAGTTGGCCCAGGGGCAAGCTACACCTTC. Residues: CASSQVGPGASYTF.

In its sample, this clonotype was seen a few times. The chain uses TRBV7-9 and TRBJ2-7; D possibly corresponds to TRBD1 (5 bases). V lost 5 bases to trimming and J lost 7 bases, with 15 bases between them. CDR1 and CDR2 (germline): SEHNR, FQNEAQ (reference sequence). CDR3 size: 13 residues. The DNA of the CDR3 is TGTGCCAGCAGCCTTGCGGATTACAGGGAGCAGTACGTC. The encoded protein is CASSLADYREQYV.

A few counts support this clonotype. The rearrangement uses TRBV4-2 and TRBJ1-2, with D tentatively TRBD1 (6 bases). The length of the CDR3 is 20 residues. V was clipped by 1 base and J by 0 bases, with 24 bases between them. Per the germline V gene, CDR1 is LGHNA and CDR2 is YNFKEQ. CDR3 DNA: TGTGCCAGCAGCCAAGTATGGCTCGGGGGGCGGGAAAGAGCTAACTATGGCTACACCTTC. Protein sequence: CASSQVWLGGRERANYGYTF.

This clonotype was observed many times. The chain combines TRBV12-3 or TRBV12-4 with TRBJ2-3; D unresolved. This CDR3 comprises 12 residues. V was trimmed by 3 bases and J by 5 bases, leaving 6 bases between them. The CDR3 is CASSFLGDTQYF. As DNA, the CDR3 is TGTGCCAGCAGTTTCCTGGGAGATACGCAGTATTTT.

This clonotype has just a few counts. This chain links TRBV27 with TRBJ2-1; 11 nucleotides match TRBD1. Germline CDR1 reads MNHEY; CDR2 reads SMNVEV (reference sequence). CDR3 length: 17 residues. Trimming removed 3 bases from V and 7 bases from J; junction bases left unmatched: 11. The chain's CDR3 is CASSFSRDRGGLNEQFF. CDR3 nucleotide sequence: TGTGCCAGCAGTTTCTCCAGGGACAGGGGGGGACTAAATGAGCAGTTCTTC.

This clonotype was observed a handful of times. The CDR3 loop reads CASSQEDPNGAKNIQYF. In DNA form, the CDR3 reads TGCGCCAGCAGCCAAGAGGACCCCAACGGCGCCAAAAACATTCAGTACTTC. This sequence joins TRBV4-1 and TRBJ2-4; D is unclear. Looked up from germline, CDR1 is MGHRA and CDR2 is YSYEKL. Deletions cut 0 bases from V and 1 base from J, with 13 bases between. There are 17 residues in the CDR3.

This clonotype came up many times. For the CDR3, the DNA is TGCAGCGTTGATCGAGGCAGGGGGGGAACTGAAGCTTTCTTT. It translates to CSVDRGRGGTEAFF. This chain connects TRBV29-1 to TRBJ1-1, with 7 bases that match TRBD1. The J segment lost 5 bases and the V segment lost 3 bases, leaving 9 bases of the junction unmatched. This CDR3 region has 14 residues. The germline V gene encodes CDR1 SQVTM and CDR2 ANQGSEA.

This chain joins TRBV12-3 or TRBV12-4 and TRBJ1-2; D gene uncertain. Trimming removed 4 bases from V and 4 bases from J, with 13 bases in between. This CDR3 region has 14 residues. The CDR3 loop reads CASSSGGGFYGYTF. CDR3 DNA: TGTGCCAGCAGTTCGGGTGGCGGGTTCTATGGCTACACCTTC.

This clonotype was observed a handful of times. The rearrangement uses TRBV28 and TRBJ2-5; 7 nucleotides agree with TRBD1. Per germline, CDR1 MDHEN and CDR2 SYDVKM. The CDR3 is made up of 13 amino acids. Trimming cost V 5 bases and J 9 bases; bases outside gene matches: 9. The CDR3 region has the DNA TGTGCCAGCAGTCTAGGGACAGTCCCACCCCAGTACTTC. Protein product: CASSLGTVPPQYF.

This clonotype was observed a handful of times. V and J are TRBV7-9 and TRBJ2-7; a possible D gene is TRBD1 (5 bases). V was trimmed by 3 bases and J by 3 bases, leaving 6 bases between them. From germline, CDR1 is SEHNR and CDR2 FQNEAQ (reference sequence). The CDR3 totals 12 residues. This CDR3 is CASSFRDYEQYV. The CDR3 nucleotides read TGTGCCAGCAGCTTCAGGGACTACGAGCAGTACGTC.

The chain links TRBV11-2 to TRBJ2-7, with TRBD1 matching over 7 bases. Unmatched junction bases numbered 1, after V lost 5 bases and J lost 3 bases. Per germline, CDR1 SGHAT and CDR2 FQNNGV. CDR3 size: 12 residues. The CDR3 DNA reads as TGTGCCAGCAGCGGACAGGACTACGAGCAGTACGTC. Its translation: CASSGQDYEQYV.

This clonotype has a handful of counts. The V and J genes are TRBV5-1 and TRBJ2-7; D is undetermined. V gave up 0 bases and J gave up 7 bases, with 14 bases separating them. Germline-derived CDR1 and CDR2 are SGHRS and YFSETQ. The CDR3 contains 14 residues. The CDR3 region is CASSLGAGSDEQYF. The CDR3 nucleotides read TGCGCCAGCAGCTTGGGGGCCGGGTCGGATGAGCAGTACTTC. Combining the CDR3 with reference TRBV5-1 and TRBJ2-7 gives the whole variable domain KAGVTQTPRYLIKTRGQQVTLSCSPISGHRSVSWYQQTPGQGLQFLFEYFSETQRNKGNFPGRFSGRQFSNSRSEMNVSTLELGDSALYLCASSLGAGSDEQYFGPGTRLTVT.

The J gene is TRBJ2-5, the V gene TRBV4-1; D is ambiguous. Trimming removed 1 base from V and 5 bases from J, with 11 bases in between. The germline V gene encodes CDR1 MGHRA and CDR2 YSYEKL. CDR3 length equals 14 residues. The CDR3: CASSQAPTLETQYF. As DNA, the CDR3 is TGCGCCAGCAGCCAAGCCCCAACCTTGGAGACCCAGTACTTC.

This clonotype has only a few counts. The chain is built from TRBV6-2 or TRBV6-3 and TRBJ2-5; D uncertain. The CDR3 loop spans 13 amino acids. Germline V gene sequence: CDR1 MNHEY, CDR2 SVGEGT. V was pared by 4 bases and J by 1 base, with 7 bases between. The CDR3 is CASSFATQETQYF. CDR3 nucleotide sequence: TGTGCCAGCAGTTTTGCAACCCAAGAGACCCAGTACTTC.

This clonotype was seen a single time. Here the CDR3 reads CSVPTGGGETQYF. CDR3 in DNA: TGCAGCGTCCCTACAGGGGGCGGCGAGACCCAGTACTTC. This chain joins TRBV29-1 and TRBJ2-5; 9 nucleotides line up with TRBD1. V lost 6 bases to trimming and J lost 5 bases; unmatched junction nucleotides: 7. The CDR3 runs to 13 residues. Germline CDR1 and CDR2: SQVTM and ANQGSEA. The full variable domain, in which reference TRBV29-1 and TRBJ2-5 provide the parts outside the CDR3, is SAVISQKPSRDICQRGTSLTIQCQVDSQVTMMFWYRQQPGQSLTLIATANQGSEATYESGFVIDKFPISRPNLTFSTLTVSNMSPEDSSIYLCSVPTGGGETQYFGPGTRLLVL.

This clonotype was counted between two and nine times. The rearrangement joins TRBV28 to TRBJ2-7, with D unresolved. Germline-derived CDR1 and CDR2 are MDHEN and SYDVKM. CDR3 size: 13 residues. The ends were cut back, 3 bases at V and 3 bases at J, with 9 bases in the middle. The CDR3 loop reads CASSLANDYEQYF. CDR3 nucleotide sequence: TGTGCCAGCAGTTTGGCCAACGACTACGAGCAGTACTTC.